This T cell receptor beta chain was sequenced in a study of T-cell memory formation after mild COVID-19. Overall study: TCR clusters were mostly donor specific.

Constant-segment primers served in 5'RACE that generated TCR alpha and TCR beta cDNA libraries bearing sample barcodes and UMIs. TCRdb re-called the 5' RACE reads with MiXCR, one entry per CDR3 protein. The sample carries about 110,000 distinct CDR3 sequences, over 15% recorded once. Worth noting for this clonotype: Antigen: not known.

Study conclusions and caveats: Contracting clones localized mainly to CM and EM when CD4+ and mainly to EMRA when CD8+. Cross-reactive memory apparently joined, as some responding clones appeared in pre-infection memory.

In germline, CDR1 is SGDLS, CDR2 YYNGEE. The CDR3 length is 16 residues. V was pared by 3 bases and J by 2 bases, with 10 bases of the junction left unmatched. The receptor was isolated from an adult woman who had mild COVID-19 (a few samples of this study predate the infection). Cell type and time point are not known. The sample consisted of PBMCs or a T cell subset sorted from them (not recorded which). This chain joins TRBV9 and TRBJ2-7, with TRBD2 matching over 8 bases. The CDR3, as DNA: TGTGCCAGCAGCGCGGCGCGGACTAGCCTACCCTACGAGCAGTACTTC. It yields the protein CASSAARTSLPYEQYF.